These T cell receptor beta chains were read from a single sample in a study of shared clonotypes between healthy human individuals. Measured with immunoSEQ multiplex PCR; TCRdb has only the in-frame clones, and not every one. The sample yields under 650,000 clones, about 95% seen once. Input material: naive CD4+ T cells sorted from blood. The source of these receptors is a young woman in good health. Both conserved end residues are part of each CDR3. The listing skips clone size in some rows; elsewhere it reads once, few, many or a size class.

NA,TRBJ2-6,TRBV5-1,CASSLGASDSGANVLTF
NA,TRBJ1-1,TRBV28,CASSLTKRGTEAFF
NA,TRBJ1-2,TRBV14,CASSTRFAGGGPYGYTF
NA,TRBJ2-2,TRBV28,CASSFPLAGGRNTGELFF
NA,TRBJ1-2,TRBV30,CAGGQTGQGGYTF
NA,TRBJ2-3,TRBV27,CASSLSLGLSRADTQYF
NA,TRBJ2-3,TRBV7-9,CASSLRPTGYSTDTQYF
NA,TRBJ2-2,TRBV5-1,CASSLRTGDTTGELFF
NA,TRBJ2-1,TRBV15,CATSRGGQGANEQFF
NA,TRBJ1-1,TRBV27,CASSFNPAGAPTEAFF
NA,TRBJ2-7,TRBV4-2,CASSLDPGTRKQYF
NA,TRBJ1-3,TRBV7-9,CASSETGTGNTIYF
NA,TRBJ1-2,TRBV6-6,CASSYLGTESYGYTF
NA,TRBJ2-4,TRBV25-1,CASSAGTENIQYF
NA,TRBJ1-5,TRBV5-6,CASSFWTAREPQHF
NA,TRBJ1-2,TRBV6-1,CASSEGHGGSYGYTF
NA,TRBJ1-1,TRBV4-1,CASSQAPPGGMNTEAFF
NA,TRBJ1-3,TRBV6-5,CASSYSIVNTIYF
NA,TRBJ1-1,TRBV2,CASSEGAGWYTEAFF
once,NA,TRBV11-1,CASSLARTDRYEQYF
once,TRBJ2-1,TRBV19,CASSALAQDNEQFF
NA,TRBJ1-1,TRBV29-1,CSSTGQGADTEAFF
NA,TRBJ2-5,TRBV6-5,CASSSTGRETQYF
NA,TRBJ2-5,TRBV15,CATSKEGGTSGTSETQYF
NA,TRBJ1-2,TRBV19,CASSSRGTGDRYYGYTF
once,TRBJ2-1,TRBV9,CASSVASGMYNEQFF
NA,TRBJ1-2,TRBV9,CASSVGQGPYGYTF
NA,TRBJ1-3,TRBV19,CASSYSGGSGNTIYF
NA,TRBJ2-1,TRBV11-3,CASSLEGGAYNEQFF
NA,TRBJ2-1,TRBV4-1,CASRGTVDLNEQFF
NA,TRBJ1-1,TRBV6-5,CASRLNTEAFF
NA,TRBJ2-1,TRBV5-4,CASRRLESYNEQFF
NA,TRBJ1-1,TRBV9,CASSVTKDTEAFF
once,TRBJ2-5,TRBV21-1,CASSKRGETQYF
NA,TRBJ2-7,TRBV6-1,CASSGGLSSYEQYF
NA,TRBJ1-1,TRBV5-1,CASSLQGNTEAFF
NA,TRBJ2-2,TRBV19,CASKPGGKYTGELFF
NA,TRBJ1-1,TRBV4-1,CASSPKVDTEAFF
once,NA,TRBV4-2,CASSQARTSEAYEQYF
NA,TRBJ1-5,TRBV18,CASSPFSGQPQHF
NA,TRBJ2-1,TRBV5-1,CASSWETSGTYNEQFF
once,TRBJ1-4,TRBV4-1,CASSQVWSGGNEKLFF
NA,TRBJ2-1,TRBV9,CASSVTSGSSYNEQFF
NA,TRBJ2-1,TRBV14,CASSSPPYNEQFF
NA,TRBJ2-7,TRBV5-1,CASSPSVAGGPGEQYF
NA,TRBJ2-1,TRBV19,CASSTGTGANNEQFF
NA,TRBJ1-1,TRBV7-3,CASSLQGAMSTEAFF
NA,TRBJ1-1,TRBV7-2,CASSLLGKNTEAFF
NA,TRBJ2-1,TRBV5-1,CASSLDGYNEQFF
NA,TRBJ2-7,TRBV5-4,CASSLGTSGAYEQYF
NA,TRBJ2-1,TRBV9,CASSARLNNEQFF
NA,TRBJ2-7,TRBV5-5,CASSQGTEYEQYF